This T cell receptor (beta chain) emerged from a study of shared clonotypes between healthy human individuals (dated by TCRdb to 2020 to 2022). About the full investigation: A couple of women and three men aged 18 to 49 years were included in the cohort. For each donor, three plates each were used for CD4 naive and CD4 memory, two plates were used for CD8 naive, and one plate was used for CD8 memory. Libraries were prepared and TCR repertoires were sequenced by different laboratories using diverse techniques, in order to increase sequencing depth and limit assay-specific biases. Each donor's leukapheresis produced roughly between roughly 0.94 and 9.5 billion PBMCs. To estimate repertoire size and how much clonotype sharing occurs between individuals, the study deeply sequenced the blood TCR repertoires of five healthy adults.

The CDR1 and CDR2 encoded by the germline V gene are SGDLS and YYNGEE. The cysteine opens and the phenylalanine closes a CDR3 of 10 amino acids. Only CDR3 DNA is held: 30 bases, read in frame from base 1. V was cut back by 3 bases and J by 3 bases, leaving a gap of 1 base between them. Findings and caveats that apply to the study as a whole: Sampling was limited to blood, and TCR repertoires in tissue likely differ from TCR repertoires in blood. Estimated clonotype richness was generally larger for naive than for memory subsets. Pairwise subsampling led to the expectation that sequencing depth would affect the degree of clonotype sharing among donors. Even with the large sequencing depth, rarefaction of the sorted-subset datasets indicated that sequencing was incomplete. Across four donors, approximately 5% of naive CD4, roughly 3.8% of naive CD8, under 2.5% of memory CD4, and 0.3% to 0.45% of memory CD8 clonotypes were shared. Because the study included a small number of donors, the genetic and exposure-history diversity represented was limited. Compared with non-shared clonotypes, clonotypes shared by all four sorted-subset donors had higher generation probabilities.

Using the deep immunoSEQ assay, TCR CDR3 regions were amplified from genomic DNA by multiplex PCR. For each cell subset, the extracted genomic DNA was distributed evenly across all wells of several immunoSEQ 96-well plates, and each plate served as one replicate. For sorted subsets, around 200 ng genomic DNA, equal to 30,000 or so T cell genomes, was loaded into each replicate PCR. Purified libraries were measured with a Qubit 3.0 fluorometer, size-checked on a Bioanalyzer 2100, and measured again with the KAPA Library Quantification kit. A separate single-read 150-cycle Illumina NextSeq 550 flow cell was used to sequence each immunoSEQ 96-well plate. Regarding the original processing steps: Because the immunoSEQ output included only junctional sequences and no quality scores, the filtering could not be the same as the filtering used for full-length reads. To assign V/J genes and CDR3, sequences were annotated using PyIR, a Python wrapper for IgBLAST v1.9, with IMGT germline references. Reads were filtered out if the reads had weak V/J assignments (E-value above 1e-6), no CDR3, stop codons, out-of-frame junctions, or ambiguous translated residues. V3J clonotypes were defined as sequences sharing the same inferred V gene, J gene, and CDR3 amino acid sequence. Percentage overlap between repertoires was computed as shared unique clonotypes divided by the size of the smaller repertoire. Repertoire richness was assessed with RTK rarefaction, the Chao1 estimator, and Recon v2.1 estimates of unobserved clonotypes. Generation probabilities for all TCRbeta clonotypes obtained by the gDNA method from several donors were computed using OLGA. TCRdb took this table from immuneACCESS and kept in-frame rearrangements with V and J called. Such tables lack part of the clones; where checked against another copy, unresolved V genes explain under half of the gap, and the rest is unexplained. V and J calls and clone size are as listed in that table; D and trimming were resolved from the DNA. This sample gives around 510,000 clones in total; around 95% of them show up just once. The top ten clones comprise nearly 0.065% of the sample.

The donors were healthy, HIV-negative adults who had no recently reported acute infections or vaccinations. Every donor was a Caucasian adult living in Nashville, Tennessee, USA. CD4+ T cells were enriched by magnetic negative selection, after which naive cells were positively selected on CD45RA and the negative fraction was taken as the memory subset. Blood was obtained by leukapheresis, after which PBMCs were separated by Ficoll-Histopaque density gradient centrifugation and cryopreserved in liquid nitrogen vapor phase. Analytical flow cytometry was used to check the purity and quantity of each magnetically sorted T cell population. Each sorted fraction had its genomic DNA isolated and then quantified by UV absorbance on a Nanodrop 2000c. About this clone itself: Its antigen remains unidentified. Per-base qualities were not stored, and no clone one base away is much larger.

The receptor comes from a woman between 25 and 40 years old in good health. The chain is encoded by TRBV9 joined to TRBJ2-7, with the identity of the D gene unclear. The specimen was naive CD4+ T cells sorted from blood. What the cell subset or site label conveys for this sample: CD45RA+ positively selected. The DNA sequence is as follows: TGTGCCAGCAGCGACTACGAGCAGTACTTC. Translation gives CASSDYEQYF. The variable domain in full, with residues beyond the CDR3 obtained from the reference TRBV9 and TRBJ2-7 genes, is DSGVTQTPKHLITATGQRVTLRCSPRSGDLSVYWYQQSLDQGLQFLIQYYNGEERAKGNILERFSAQQFPDLHSELNLSSLELGDSALYFCASSDYEQYFGPGTRLTVT.